Included here is one T cell receptor (beta chain) sequence, with context. With only one base between it and a far larger clone, this is likely a read error. Via the germline V gene, CDR1 is SGHVS and CDR2 FNYEAQ. Including cysteine and phenylalanine, the CDR3 has 15 amino acids. Kept here is only the CDR3 DNA, which spans 45 bases and is read in frame from base 1. For this chain, trimming is 5 bases at the V end and 1 base at the J end, and the number of junction bases without a gene match is 4. Total RNA from at least 9,000 sorted tetramer+ CD8 T cells was reverse transcribed into cDNA for TCR profiling. CDR3 regions were PCR-amplified with primers annealing to V and J regions, and unique molecular identifiers were added to track templates. The immunoSEQ platform, including its sequencing and error-correction standards, was used to profile TCRalpha and TCRbeta chains. The authors' analysis ran thus. Clonal copy numbers were corrected for sequencing and PCR errors, and IMGT conventions were followed to define CDR3s. Analysis was restricted to productive rearrangements and performed with immunoSEQ Analyzer versions 2.0 and 3.0, while gene-pairing frequencies underwent further processing in Microsoft Excel. V-J pairings were visualized as Circos plots, and CDR3 motifs were found with MEME plus a custom motifSearch program. The probability of generation of TCR sequences was calculated using the OLGA algorithm. Clonotypes seen at both visits were designated persistent, clonotypes seen only acutely were designated nonpersistent, and clonotypes seen only at convalescence were designated de novo. A public TCR was defined as an amino acid clonotype used by more than one donor. TCRdb took over this immuneACCESS table, retaining in-frame rearrangements with V and J assigned. Such tables are incomplete; in checked studies, under half of the missing clones stem from an unresolved V gene, and the remainder is unexplained. From that table come the V and J calls and clone size; the DNA was used to work out D and trimming. The sample table records over 2,000 clones; roughly two thirds of these occur just once. Clones ranked in the top ten supply approximately 50% of the sample.

This entry is derived from a study of blood T cell repertoires in acute mononucleosis (dated by TCRdb to the early 2020s). In terms of the full investigation: Acute-phase samples were taken within 2 weeks of symptom onset, representing the primary response. In acute infection, YVL-BR-specific cells made up a mean of approximately 2.1% of blood CD8 T cells and GLC-BM-specific cells made up a mean of roughly 1.1%. Mean blood EBV load was 3.5 to 4.5 log10 genome copies per million B cells during acute infection and 2.5 to 3 at convalescence. Results and caveats for the whole study, not just this receptor: The cohort comprised only three donors, so group averages rested on very few individuals. Just roughly 9.1% of the unique acute clonotypes remained in convalescence, but these persisting clonotypes accounted for most of the response, and new, diverse de novo clonotypes seemingly replaced the other acute clonotypes. GLC-BM selection appeared to involve both chains, including public TCRbeta motifs on BV14-BJ2 and BV20-BJ1 alongside a TCRalpha motif on AV5-AJ31. Because only a fraction of each donor's blood was analyzed, sampling error might partly explain the low overlap between acute and convalescent clonotypes.

The sample's time point label is to be understood as: acute infectious mononucleosis, at clinical presentation within 2 weeks of symptom onset (visit 1). Over primary infection, the study followed CD8 T cell responses to two immunodominant EBV epitopes: BRLF1 109 (YVL-BR) and BMLF1 280 (GLC-BM). Primary EBV infection was indicated by a positive serum heterophile antibody test and EBV viral capsid antigen-specific IgM. Total CD8 T cells were first enriched from PBMCs by magnetic positive selection (MACS). A FACSAria III was used to sort live CD3+ CD8+ tetramer+ cells to a purity above 90%. Cell sorting used a PE-conjugated tetramer carrying the BMLF1 280-288 peptide. At both acute infection and convalescence, EBV epitope-specific CD8 T cells were tetramer-sorted, and the TCR repertoires of those cells were deep-sequenced directly ex vivo. Donors were three people aged roughly 18 to 29 with clinical acute infectious mononucleosis and laboratory evidence of primary EBV infection. Heparinized peripheral blood was collected once when donors presented clinically with mononucleosis symptoms and a second time roughly 6 months afterward. PBMCs were isolated by Ficoll-Paque density gradient centrifugation.

This receptor was obtained from a woman between 18 and 30 years old with infectious mononucleosis caused by EBV. Rearrangement joined TRBV7-6 to TRBJ1-4; TRBD1 matches 7 bases in the middle. The sequencing here drew on EBV GLC epitope tetramer+ CD8+ T cells sorted from PBMCs, taken during acute infectious mononucleosis. The sample's cell subset or site label, in plain terms: CD8 T cells binding tetramer with EBV BMLF1 280-288 peptide (GLC-BM). The CDR3 amino acid sequence is: CASSHRQGTNEKLFF. The DNA sequence is as follows: TGTGCCAGCAGCCACCGACAGGGAACTAATGAAAAACTGTTTTTT. Reference TRBV7-6 and TRBJ1-4 genes cover what lies past the CDR3, so the full variable domain is GAGVSQSPRYKVTKRGQDVALRCDPISGHVSLYWYRQALGQGPEFLTYFNYEAQQDKSGLPNDRFSAERPEGSISTLTIQRTEQRDSAMYRCASSHRQGTNEKLFFGSGTQLSVL.